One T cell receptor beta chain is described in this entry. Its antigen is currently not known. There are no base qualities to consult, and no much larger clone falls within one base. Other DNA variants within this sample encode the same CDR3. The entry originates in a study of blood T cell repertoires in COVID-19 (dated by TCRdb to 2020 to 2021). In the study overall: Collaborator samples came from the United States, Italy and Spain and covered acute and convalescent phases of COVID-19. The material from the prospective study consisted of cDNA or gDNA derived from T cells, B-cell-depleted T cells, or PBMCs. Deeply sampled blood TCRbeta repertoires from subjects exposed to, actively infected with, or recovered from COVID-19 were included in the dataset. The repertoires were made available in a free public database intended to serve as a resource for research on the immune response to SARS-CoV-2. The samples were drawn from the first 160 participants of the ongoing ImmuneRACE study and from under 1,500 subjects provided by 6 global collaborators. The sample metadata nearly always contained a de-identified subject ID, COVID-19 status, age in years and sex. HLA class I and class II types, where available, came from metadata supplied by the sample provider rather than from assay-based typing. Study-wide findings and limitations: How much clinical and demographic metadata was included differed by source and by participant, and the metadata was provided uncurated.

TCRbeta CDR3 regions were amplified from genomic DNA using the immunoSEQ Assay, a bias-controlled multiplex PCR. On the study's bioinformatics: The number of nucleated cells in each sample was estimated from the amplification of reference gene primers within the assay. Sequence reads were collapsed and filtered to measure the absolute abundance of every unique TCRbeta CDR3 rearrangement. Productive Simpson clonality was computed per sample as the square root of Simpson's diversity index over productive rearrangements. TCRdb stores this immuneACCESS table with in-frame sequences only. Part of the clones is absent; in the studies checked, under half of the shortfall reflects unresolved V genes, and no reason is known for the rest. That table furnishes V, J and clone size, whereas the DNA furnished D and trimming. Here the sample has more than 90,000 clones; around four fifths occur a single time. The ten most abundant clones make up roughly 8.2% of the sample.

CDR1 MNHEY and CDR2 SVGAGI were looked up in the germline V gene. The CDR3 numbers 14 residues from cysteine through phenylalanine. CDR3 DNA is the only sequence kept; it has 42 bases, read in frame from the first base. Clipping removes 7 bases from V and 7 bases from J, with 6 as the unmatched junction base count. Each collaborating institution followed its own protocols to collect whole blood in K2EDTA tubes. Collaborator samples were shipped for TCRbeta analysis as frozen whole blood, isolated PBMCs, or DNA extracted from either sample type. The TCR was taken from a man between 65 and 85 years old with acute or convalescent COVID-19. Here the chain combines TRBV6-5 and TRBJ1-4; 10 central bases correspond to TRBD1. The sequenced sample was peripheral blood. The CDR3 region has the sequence CASIRDRGGEKLFF. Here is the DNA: TGTGCCAGCATCCGGGACAGGGGCGGTGAAAAACTGTTTTTT.